A selection of T cell receptor beta chains follows, all from one sample in a study of cytomegalovirus exposure and HLA in healthy donors. Using immunoSEQ multiplex PCR, the repertoire was profiled, and TCRdb retains in-frame clones only, with some absent. The sample holds approximately 230,000 clones; about 90% are singletons and the top ten take about 12%. The sequenced material came from PBMCs. Receptors originate from a man in his late teens or twenties in good health and CMV-seropositive. Each CDR3 is given with its conserved first and last residue. Fields, in order: V gene, D gene, J gene, clone size, CDR3 protein, CDR3 DNA. D genes are given only for firm matches. Some rows mark clone size as missing; the rest say once, few, many or name a class of expanded clone.

v_gene: TRBV4-2; d_gene: TRBD1; j_gene: TRBJ1-1; abundance: .; CDR3aa: CASSPRDSTEAFF; CDR3nt: TGTGCCAGCAGCCCCCGGGACAGCACTGAAGCTTTCTTT
v_gene: TRBV6-6; d_gene: .; j_gene: TRBJ2-1; abundance: .; CDR3aa: CASSRSRDGVNEQFF; CDR3nt: TGTGCCAGCAGTCGCTCCCGGGACGGAGTCAATGAGCAGTTCTTC
v_gene: TRBV5-1; d_gene: .; j_gene: TRBJ1-2; abundance: many; CDR3aa: CASSSEGRNYGYTF; CDR3nt: TGCGCCAGCAGCTCGGAGGGGAGGAACTATGGCTACACCTTC
v_gene: TRBV9; d_gene: TRBD2; j_gene: TRBJ2-7; abundance: once; CDR3aa: CASSVVGGRAVIPYEQYF; CDR3nt: TGTGCCAGCAGCGTAGTCGGCGGGAGGGCGGTTATTCCCTACGAGCAGTACTTC
v_gene: TRBV6-4; d_gene: TRBD1; j_gene: TRBJ1-2; abundance: .; CDR3aa: CASRNTGEIHGYTF; CDR3nt: TGTGCCAGCAGGAATACAGGGGAAATACATGGCTACACCTTC
v_gene: TRBV27; d_gene: TRBD2; j_gene: TRBJ2-7; abundance: .; CDR3aa: CASSILAGTGYEQYF; CDR3nt: TGTGCCAGCAGTATACTAGCGGGTACGGGGTACGAGCAGTACTTC
v_gene: TRBV11-1; d_gene: .; j_gene: TRBJ2-1; abundance: .; CDR3aa: CASSPRVSRLIYNEQFF; CDR3nt: TGTGCCAGCAGCCCACGCGTCTCCCGTTTAATCTACAATGAGCAGTTCTTC
v_gene: TRBV5-1; d_gene: .; j_gene: TRBJ2-5; abundance: .; CDR3aa: CASSLGRGLGETQYF; CDR3nt: TGCGCCAGCAGCTTGGGGAGGGGGCTGGGAGAGACCCAGTACTTC
v_gene: TRBV5-6; d_gene: TRBD2; j_gene: TRBJ2-1; abundance: .; CDR3aa: CASSDGLVRYEQFF; CDR3nt: TGTGCCAGCAGCGACGGACTAGTCCGGTATGAGCAGTTCTTC
v_gene: TRBV5-1; d_gene: TRBD1; j_gene: TRBJ2-7; abundance: .; CDR3aa: CASSWTQTGTYEQYF; CDR3nt: TGCGCCAGCAGCTGGACTCAGACAGGGACCTACGAGCAGTACTTC
v_gene: TRBV2; d_gene: .; j_gene: TRBJ1-4; abundance: .; CDR3aa: CASRAANEKLFF; CDR3nt: TGTGCCAGCAGGGCCGCTAATGAAAAACTGTTTTTT
v_gene: TRBV29-1; d_gene: TRBD1; j_gene: TRBJ1-3; abundance: .; CDR3aa: CSVESRDRAPDTIYF; CDR3nt: TGCAGCGTTGAGTCCCGCGACAGGGCCCCGGACACCATATATTTT
v_gene: TRBV28; d_gene: TRBD1; j_gene: TRBJ2-7; abundance: .; CDR3aa: CASSLLPGQGIYEQYF; CDR3nt: TGTGCCAGCAGTTTACTACCGGGACAGGGCATCTACGAGCAGTACTTC
v_gene: TRBV6-4; d_gene: .; j_gene: TRBJ2-1; abundance: .; CDR3aa: CASSVDPGGDYNEQFF; CDR3nt: TGTGCCAGCAGTGTCGACCCAGGGGGGGACTACAATGAGCAGTTCTTC
v_gene: TRBV5-1; d_gene: .; j_gene: TRBJ2-2; abundance: .; CDR3aa: CASSLLETGELFF; CDR3nt: TGCGCCAGCAGCCTGCTAGAGACCGGGGAGCTGTTTTTT
v_gene: TRBV27; d_gene: .; j_gene: TRBJ2-7; abundance: .; CDR3aa: CASSLKGTDFYEQYF; CDR3nt: TGTGCCAGCAGTTTAAAAGGGACGGATTTCTACGAGCAGTACTTC
v_gene: TRBV5-1; d_gene: .; j_gene: TRBJ1-1; abundance: .; CDR3aa: CASSFTVNTEAFF; CDR3nt: TGCGCCAGCAGCTTTACAGTGAACACTGAAGCTTTCTTT
v_gene: TRBV7-6; d_gene: TRBD1; j_gene: TRBJ1-5; abundance: .; CDR3aa: CASSLGTGPSNQPQHF; CDR3nt: TGTGCCAGCAGCTTAGGGACAGGCCCTAGCAATCAGCCCCAGCATTTT
v_gene: TRBV9; d_gene: TRBD1; j_gene: TRBJ2-2; abundance: once; CDR3aa: CASHGQGFARELFF; CDR3nt: TGTGCCAGCCACGGACAGGGATTCGCCCGGGAGCTGTTTTTT
v_gene: TRBV6-5; d_gene: .; j_gene: TRBJ2-7; abundance: .; CDR3aa: CASSPYTVTYEQYF; CDR3nt: TGTGCCAGCAGCCCCTATACAGTAACCTACGAGCAGTACTTC
v_gene: TRBV6-6; d_gene: .; j_gene: TRBJ2-5; abundance: .; CDR3aa: CASSDPGETQYF; CDR3nt: TGTGCCAGCAGTGATCCGGGGGAGACCCAGTACTTC
v_gene: TRBV7-2; d_gene: .; j_gene: TRBJ2-3; abundance: .; CDR3aa: CASTKRGGESDTQYF; CDR3nt: TGTGCCAGCACCAAGAGGGGGGGCGAGTCAGATACGCAGTATTTT
v_gene: TRBV2; d_gene: TRBD2; j_gene: TRBJ2-2; abundance: .; CDR3aa: CASSPLGASGIAGELFF; CDR3nt: TGTGCCAGCAGTCCTCTAGGGGCTAGCGGGATAGCCGGGGAGCTGTTTTTT
v_gene: TRBV6-1; d_gene: TRBD2; j_gene: TRBJ2-2; abundance: .; CDR3aa: CASSEARGAGELFF; CDR3nt: TGTGCCAGCAGTGAAGCGCGGGGGGCCGGGGAGCTGTTTTTT
v_gene: TRBV6-1; d_gene: .; j_gene: TRBJ2-3; abundance: .; CDR3aa: CASRRLSLDTQYF; CDR3nt: TGTGCCAGCAGACGCCTTTCCTTGGATACGCAGTATTTT
v_gene: TRBV5-4; d_gene: TRBD1; j_gene: TRBJ2-6; abundance: .; CDR3aa: CASSLGTGAGANVLTF; CDR3nt: TGTGCCAGCAGCTTGGGGACAGGCGCTGGGGCCAACGTCCTGACTTTC
v_gene: TRBV11-2; d_gene: TRBD1; j_gene: TRBJ1-2; abundance: .; CDR3aa: CASSLTGTIYGYTF; CDR3nt: TGTGCCAGCAGCTTGACAGGGACAATTTATGGCTACACCTTC
v_gene: TRBV14; d_gene: TRBD2; j_gene: TRBJ2-5; abundance: .; CDR3aa: CASSHTTSGQETQYF; CDR3nt: TGTGCCAGCAGCCACACGACTAGCGGTCAAGAGACCCAGTACTTC
v_gene: TRBV6-1; d_gene: .; j_gene: TRBJ2-7; abundance: .; CDR3aa: CASSEWLGGSYEQYF; CDR3nt: TGTGCCAGCAGTGAATGGCTTGGGGGATCCTACGAGCAGTACTTC
v_gene: TRBV5-1; d_gene: TRBD1; j_gene: TRBJ2-7; abundance: .; CDR3aa: CASSLRGGYAYEQYF; CDR3nt: TGCGCCAGCAGCTTGAGAGGGGGCTATGCCTACGAGCAGTACTTC
v_gene: TRBV7-9; d_gene: .; j_gene: TRBJ1-2; abundance: .; CDR3aa: CASSLGGDYGYTF; CDR3nt: TGTGCCAGCAGCTTAGGAGGGGACTATGGCTACACCTTC
v_gene: TRBV10-2; d_gene: TRBD2; j_gene: TRBJ2-7; abundance: .; CDR3aa: CASSEGASGTYEQYF; CDR3nt: TGCGCCAGCAGTGAAGGGGCTAGCGGGACCTACGAGCAGTACTTC
v_gene: TRBV4-2; d_gene: .; j_gene: TRBJ1-2; abundance: .; CDR3aa: CASSRPGTNNYGYTF; CDR3nt: TGTGCCAGCAGCCGTCCCGGGACAAATAACTATGGCTACACCTTC
v_gene: TRBV2; d_gene: .; j_gene: TRBJ1-5; abundance: .; CDR3aa: CASRGRSNQPQHF; CDR3nt: TGTGCCAGCAGGGGACGGAGCAATCAGCCCCAGCATTTT
v_gene: TRBV5-6; d_gene: .; j_gene: TRBJ1-1; abundance: .; CDR3aa: CASSSRGSVMNTEAFF; CDR3nt: TGTGCCAGCAGCTCCAGGGGTTCGGTTATGAACACTGAAGCTTTCTTT
v_gene: TRBV5-6; d_gene: TRBD1; j_gene: TRBJ2-5; abundance: once; CDR3aa: CASSDATGGETQYF; CDR3nt: TGTGCCAGCAGCGATGCGACAGGGGGAGAGACCCAGTACTTC
v_gene: TRBV29-1; d_gene: .; j_gene: TRBJ2-1; abundance: .; CDR3aa: CSVVGRQSSYNEQFF; CDR3nt: TGCAGCGTTGTAGGGCGGCAGTCCTCCTACAATGAGCAGTTCTTC
v_gene: TRBV19; d_gene: TRBD1; j_gene: TRBJ1-1; abundance: .; CDR3aa: CASSMPPGTGGVKAFF; CDR3nt: TGTGCCAGTAGTATGCCTCCCGGGACAGGGGGCGTTAAAGCTTTCTTT
v_gene: TRBV4-3; d_gene: TRBD2; j_gene: TRBJ2-3; abundance: .; CDR3aa: CASSQGTRGADTQYF; CDR3nt: TGCGCCAGCAGCCAAGGGACTAGGGGAGCAGATACGCAGTATTTT
v_gene: TRBV7-8; d_gene: TRBD2; j_gene: TRBJ2-1; abundance: .; CDR3aa: CASSFTSGGYNEQFF; CDR3nt: TGTGCCAGCAGCTTTACTAGCGGGGGCTACAATGAGCAGTTCTTC
v_gene: TRBV4-2; d_gene: TRBD1; j_gene: TRBJ1-1; abundance: .; CDR3aa: CASSQDRGWSTEAFF; CDR3nt: TGTGCCAGCAGCCAGGACAGGGGCTGGAGTACTGAAGCTTTCTTT
v_gene: TRBV5-1; d_gene: TRBD1; j_gene: TRBJ2-7; abundance: few; CDR3aa: CASSLWTGDHEQYF; CDR3nt: TGCGCCAGCAGCTTGTGGACAGGGGACCACGAGCAGTACTTC
v_gene: TRBV5-1; d_gene: TRBD1; j_gene: TRBJ2-7; abundance: .; CDR3aa: CASSTGQGGEQYF; CDR3nt: TGCGCCAGCAGCACCGGACAGGGGGGCGAGCAGTACTTC
v_gene: TRBV4-3; d_gene: .; j_gene: TRBJ1-4; abundance: .; CDR3aa: CASSQYDRPTNEKLFF; CDR3nt: TGCGCCAGCAGCCAATACGACAGGCCCACTAATGAAAAACTGTTTTTT
v_gene: TRBV2; d_gene: .; j_gene: TRBJ1-5; abundance: .; CDR3aa: CASRERASNQPQHF; CDR3nt: TGTGCCAGCAGAGAAAGAGCTAGCAATCAGCCCCAGCATTTT
v_gene: TRBV5-1; d_gene: .; j_gene: TRBJ2-6; abundance: .; CDR3aa: CASTAQAGANVLTF; CDR3nt: TGCGCCAGTACAGCCCAGGCTGGGGCCAACGTCCTGACTTTC
v_gene: TRBV6-1; d_gene: .; j_gene: TRBJ2-5; abundance: once; CDR3aa: CASIRTVGETQYF; CDR3nt: TGTGCCAGCATCCGGACAGTGGGCGAGACCCAGTACTTC
v_gene: TRBV10-3; d_gene: TRBD2; j_gene: TRBJ2-2; abundance: .; CDR3aa: CAISPGLDSGGELFF; CDR3nt: TGTGCCATCAGCCCGGGACTAGATTCTGGCGGGGAGCTGTTTTTT
v_gene: TRBV28; d_gene: TRBD1; j_gene: TRBJ1-5; abundance: .; CDR3aa: CASSDRQGHQPQHF; CDR3nt: TGTGCCAGCAGTGATCGACAGGGGCATCAGCCCCAGCATTTT
v_gene: TRBV6-1; d_gene: .; j_gene: TRBJ1-3; abundance: few; CDR3aa: CASSPVRVSGNTIYF; CDR3nt: TGTGCCAGCAGCCCCGTCCGGGTCTCTGGAAACACCATATATTTT
v_gene: TRBV19; d_gene: .; j_gene: TRBJ1-1; abundance: .; CDR3aa: CASFVNTEAFF; CDR3nt: TGTGCCAGTTTCGTGAACACTGAAGCTTTCTTT
v_gene: TRBV6-1; d_gene: .; j_gene: TRBJ1-5; abundance: few; CDR3aa: CASSEEAGRQPQHF; CDR3nt: TGTGCCAGCAGTGAAGAGGCAGGGCGTCAGCCCCAGCATTTT
v_gene: TRBV19; d_gene: .; j_gene: TRBJ1-1; abundance: .; CDR3aa: CASSIGNTEAFF; CDR3nt: TGTGCCAGTAGTATAGGAAACACTGAAGCTTTCTTT
v_gene: TRBV5-1; d_gene: TRBD1; j_gene: TRBJ2-1; abundance: .; CDR3aa: CASSLRGTGPYNEQFF; CDR3nt: TGCGCCAGCAGCTTGCGCGGGACAGGGCCCTACAATGAGCAGTTCTTC
v_gene: TRBV19; d_gene: .; j_gene: TRBJ2-5; abundance: .; CDR3aa: CASSGSIARGPETQYF; CDR3nt: TGTGCCAGTAGTGGATCAATCGCCAGGGGTCCGGAGACCCAGTACTTC
v_gene: TRBV2; d_gene: TRBD2; j_gene: TRBJ2-3; abundance: .; CDR3aa: CASSTSGYTDTQYF; CDR3nt: TGTGCCAGCAGTACTAGCGGCTACACAGATACGCAGTATTTT
v_gene: TRBV28; d_gene: TRBD2; j_gene: TRBJ2-1; abundance: once; CDR3aa: CASSSDSPSGGYNEQFF; CDR3nt: TGTGCCAGCAGTTCCGACTCGCCTAGCGGGGGATACAATGAGCAGTTCTTC
v_gene: TRBV5-1; d_gene: .; j_gene: TRBJ2-5; abundance: .; CDR3aa: CASSLRWGAAETQYF; CDR3nt: TGCGCCAGCAGCTTGAGATGGGGCGCCGCAGAGACCCAGTACTTC
v_gene: TRBV6-1; d_gene: TRBD1; j_gene: TRBJ2-7; abundance: once; CDR3aa: CASTIGTAYEQYF; CDR3nt: TGTGCCAGCACTATAGGGACAGCCTACGAGCAGTACTTC